The entry below gives a single T cell receptor beta chain sequence along with its context. The antigen remains undetermined. Every participant with HIV received treatment in the United States. This sample was taken from a study of long-term antiretroviral therapy in people with HIV. Study background: The study's earliest collections predate the 2015 immediate-ART recommendation by about a decade. Whole-study results and caveats: Blood draws took place between about 2003 and 2017 and possibly involved older ART regimens. The repertoire was dominated at all time points by clones expanded before ART.

Per germline, CDR1 PRHDT and CDR2 FYEKMQ (reference sequence). V was pared by 5 bases and J by 7 bases, with 11 bases between. This CDR3 is built from 13 residues. Samples were assayed with immunoSEQ v3.0 at survey level. Using immunoSEQ multiplex PCR, the repertoire was profiled, and TCRdb retains in-frame clones only, with some absent. The sample shows 24,000 or so clones, about 85% of them seen only once. The receptor was isolated from a man aged 35 to 55 with HIV. The chain combines TRBV13 with TRBJ2-2; a weak D match, TRBD2 (5 bases). The source material was unsorted PBMCs, sampled 2.3 years after starting antiretroviral therapy. CDR3 sequence (DNA): TGTGCCAGCAGCGCTGGACTCGGCGGGGAGCTGTTTTTT. Protein product: CASSAGLGGELFF.